Below are 27 T cell receptor beta chains sequenced from a single sample in a study of T cell clonality in common variable immunodeficiency. Clones were sequenced by immunoSEQ multiplex PCR, and TCRdb holds only the in-frame ones, with some missing. The sample holds under 50,000 clones, and no clone turns up only once. The sequenced material came from peripheral blood mononuclear cells. These receptors were taken from a person aged 18 to 75 in good health.

Concerning this clone itself: Read sequence stops 3 residues before the CDR3 end, and the germline J gene provides the missing end. This chain connects TRBV7-2 to TRBJ2-4; D is undetermined. This CDR3 contains 15 residues. Germline V gene lookup returns CDR1 SGHTA and CDR2 FQGNSA. CDR3 bases read: TGTGCCAGCAGCTTAGCAGCAGGTCTTCTTCCTGGT. Its translation is CASSLAAGLLPG. The full CDR3 protein is CASSLAAGLLPGQYF.

This clone was recorded many times. Read coverage stops 3 residues before the CDR3 terminus; the germline J gene supplies the remainder. V and J are TRBV19 and TRBJ2-2; TRBD2 agrees at 14 bases. The CDR3 spans 16 residues. Germline assignment: CDR1 LNHDA and CDR2 SQIVND (reference sequence). Losses at the gene ends were 6 bases for V and 4 bases for J; bases not matched to a gene: 4. The sequenced CDR3 bases are TGTGCCAGTAGCCGACTAGCGGGAGGGTTCACCGGGGAG. The encoded protein is CASSRLAGGFTGE. The CDR3 in its entirety is CASSRLAGGFTGELFF.

There are many counts of this clone. The read is 3 residues too short to cover the CDR3 end, so that end is filled in from the germline J gene. The rearrangement links TRBV15 to TRBJ2-5; maybe TRBD2 (5 bases). V gave up 0 bases and J gave up 3 bases, with 11 bases separating them. The CDR3 is made up of 15 amino acids. CDR1 and CDR2 (germline): LNHNV, YYDKDF (reference sequence). The CDR3 DNA, read in part, is TGTGCCACCAGCAGAGATCGGGGAGAGGAAGAGACC. Protein sequence: CATSRDRGEEET. The whole CDR3 reads CATSRDRGEEETQYF.

This clone was detected many times. The read comes to an end 3 residues before the CDR3 does, leaving the germline J gene to fill in the end. The chain employs TRBV28 and TRBJ1-1, with TRBD1 matching 8 bases. CDR1 is MDHEN, CDR2 SYDVKM, per germline. Losses at the gene ends were 6 bases for V and 5 bases for J; bases not matched to a gene: 8. The CDR3 extends over 14 amino acids. The CDR3 region is CASSRFRGQTEAFF. CDR3 DNA, as far as it was read: TGTGCCAGCAGCCGATTCAGGGGGCAAACTGAA.

This clone was picked up many times. Sequencing ends 3 residues short of the CDR3 end; the germline J gene provides the rest. This rearrangement joins TRBV6-2 or TRBV6-3 to TRBJ1-1; weak D call: TRBD1 (5 bases). The V and J ends lost 2 bases and 5 bases respectively, with 15 bases between them. Germline V gene sequence: CDR1 MNHEY, CDR2 SVGEGT. CDR3 length: 15 amino acids. The CDR3 is CASSYNSPGRTEAFF. CDR3 DNA, as far as it was read: TGTGCCAGCAGTTACAATAGTCCAGGGCGAACTGAA.

In its sample, this clone was seen many times. With the read ending 3 residues before the CDR3 end, the germline J gene is used to fill in that end. The V gene is TRBV5-1, the J gene TRBJ2-2; TRBD2 might be the D (7 bases). The CDR3 runs to 16 residues. V lost 3 bases to trimming and J lost 5 bases, with 17 bases between them. The germline V gene has CDR1 SGHRS and CDR2 YFSETQ. The sequenced part of the CDR3 DNA is TGCGCCAGCAGCTGGGGGGGCAAGACGAGTACCGGGGAG. The encoded protein is CASSWGGKTSTGE. The full CDR3 is CASSWGGKTSTGELFF.

This clone was seen repeatedly, ten times or more. The read falls 3 residues short of the CDR3 end, and the missing part is taken from the germline J gene. The chain employs TRBV19 and TRBJ2-1; the match to TRBD2 covers 16 bases. Germline assignment: CDR1 LNHDA and CDR2 SQIVND (reference sequence). The CDR3 length is 20 residues. Trimming at V came to 5 bases and at J to 5 bases, leaving 15 bases not matched to a gene. The covered CDR3 bases are TGTGCCAGTAGTGCACCACCGGGACTAGCGGGAGGGCCCCTAAACAATGAG. It yields the protein CASSAPPGLAGGPLNNE. The full CDR3 sequence reads CASSAPPGLAGGPLNNEQFF.

Many counts were recorded for this clone. The read terminates 3 residues before the CDR3 end, so the remaining end is supplied by the germline J gene. The V and J genes are TRBV6-1 and TRBJ1-2, with D hard to call. The CDR3 has 17 amino acids. The V gene lost 0 bases and the J gene lost 6 bases, with 20 bases spanning the gap. Per the germline V gene, CDR1 is MNHNS and CDR2 is SASEGT. The part of the CDR3 DNA that was read is TGTGCCAGCAGTGAAGCTCATGTCTTCAGAGTGTTACATGGC. Its protein product is CASSEAHVFRVLHG. The whole CDR3 reads CASSEAHVFRVLHGYTF.

This clone appeared many times. The observed sequence ends 3 residues before the CDR3 terminus, with the missing tail filled in from the germline J gene. V gene TRBV7-6 combines with J gene TRBJ2-3; D possibly corresponds to TRBD1 (5 bases). Trimming took 3 bases from V and 2 from J, leaving 9 bases between them. Looked up from germline, CDR1 is SGHVS and CDR2 is FNYEAQ. CDR3 size: 14 residues. CDR3 region: CASSLGHNTDTQYF. Partial CDR3 DNA: TGTGCCAGCAGCTTGGGGCATAACACAGATACG.

In this sample, this clone turned up many times. The CDR3 end falls 3 residues outside the read, so it is completed with the germline J gene. The gene calls are TRBV7-2 and TRBJ1-2; no clear D. The CDR3 loop spans 13 amino acids. The germline V gene has CDR1 SGHTA and CDR2 FQGNSA. The part of the CDR3 DNA that was read is TGTGCCAGCAGCTTATGGCGGAGCGTGGGC. Translating gives CASSLWRSVG. The entire CDR3 protein is CASSLWRSVGYTF.

There are many counts of this clone. The observed sequence ends 3 residues before the CDR3 terminus, with the missing tail filled in from the germline J gene. V gene TRBV28 combines with J gene TRBJ2-7; D is possibly TRBD2 (5 bases). V gave up 6 bases and J gave up 2 bases, with 14 bases separating them. The CDR3 extends over 14 amino acids. Germline CDR1 is MDHEN and CDR2 is SYDVKM. The sequenced part of the CDR3 DNA is TGTGCCAGCAGCCTGCGGGTGCCGACCTACGAG. Amino acid sequence: CASSLRVPTYE. The CDR3 as a whole reads CASSLRVPTYEQYF.

This clone occurred many times. The read falls 3 residues short of the CDR3 end, and the missing part is taken from the germline J gene. The rearrangement links TRBV13 to TRBJ1-1; 8 bases are shared with TRBD1. The germline gives CDR1 PRHDT, CDR2 FYEKMQ (reference sequence). This CDR3 contains 14 residues. V gave up 5 bases and J gave up 5 bases; unmatched junction bases: 7. The CDR3 DNA, read in part, is TGTGCCAGCAGCGCCCAGGGGGCGCGGACTGAA. This translates into CASSAQGARTE. The entire CDR3 protein reads CASSAQGARTEAFF.

This clone was picked up many times. The CDR3 end lies 3 residues beyond the end of the read and is filled in from the germline J gene. The chain uses TRBV24-1 and TRBJ2-3; D gene ambiguous. This CDR3 is 13 amino acids long. Looked up from germline, CDR1 is KGHDR and CDR2 is SFDVKD. Trimming pared 2 bases from V and 2 bases from J, leaving 4 bases between. Partial CDR3 DNA: TGTGCCACCAGTGATTATCTCACAGATACG. It translates to CATSDYLTDT. The whole CDR3 region reads CATSDYLTDTQYF.

This clone was counted many times. The read ends 3 residues before the CDR3 terminus; that terminus is restored from the germline J gene. This chain links TRBV18 with TRBJ1-5; 10 bases match TRBD1. Trimming removed 6 bases from V and 4 bases from J; junction bases left unmatched: 3. In germline, CDR1 is KGHSH, CDR2 LQKENI. This CDR3 contains 14 residues. CDR3 sequence reads: CASSQDRGNQPQHF. Incomplete CDR3 DNA: TGTGCCAGCTCCCAGGACAGGGGGAATCAGCCC.

Many counts were recorded for this clone. The missing CDR3 end, 3 residues past where the read stops, is filled in from the germline J gene. The rearrangement links TRBV7-3 to TRBJ2-3, with TRBD1 matching 8 bases. Trimming took 5 bases from V and 3 from J; bases not matched to a gene: 16. This CDR3 region has 18 residues. Germline V gives CDR1 SGHTA, CDR2 FQGTGA. CDR3 residues: CASSTKASQGDVTDTQYF. CDR3 DNA (partial): TGTGCCAGCAGCACTAAAGCGTCACAGGGGGACGTGACAGATACG.

This clone was counted many times. The DNA read from the CDR3 is TGTGCCAGCAGCTTAAGACAGGGGACTAATTCACCC. Its protein product is CASSLRQGTNSP. The entire CDR3 reads CASSLRQGTNSPLHF. The chain carries TRBV7-9 and TRBJ1-6; 8 bases match TRBD1. The observed sequence ends 3 residues before the CDR3 terminus, with the missing tail filled in from the germline J gene. The CDR3 extends over 15 amino acids. CDR1 and CDR2 (germline): SEHNR, FQNEAQ (reference sequence). The ends lost 2 bases at V and 6 bases at J; junction bases unmatched: 3.

The sample holds many counts of this clone. The read terminates 3 residues ahead of where the CDR3 ends, so the germline J gene completes it. This chain joins TRBV10-3 and TRBJ2-5; D possibly uses TRBD1 or TRBD2 (5 bases each). V was trimmed by 6 bases and J by 0 bases, leaving 8 bases between them. Germline CDR1 and CDR2: ENHRY and SYGVKD. There are 13 residues in the CDR3. Partial CDR3 DNA: TGTGCCATCAGAGGGGAGAACCAAGAGACC. Residues: CAIRGENQET. The full CDR3 protein is CAIRGENQETQYF.

At least ten counts were recorded for this clone. The CDR3 end lies 3 residues beyond the end of the read and is filled in from the germline J gene. The rearrangement joins TRBV2 to TRBJ2-7, with D tentatively TRBD1 (8 bases). V dropped 7 bases and J dropped 4 bases, with 20 bases sitting between them. Germline loops: CDR1 SNHLY, CDR2 FYNNEI. The CDR3 loop spans 15 amino acids. CDR3 residues: CASKPDSGTGYEQYF. CDR3 DNA, as far as it was read: TGTGCCAGCAAGCCAGACAGCGGGACAGGTTACGAG.

This clone was seen at least ten times. The CDR3 end falls 3 residues outside the read, so it is completed with the germline J gene. The rearrangement links TRBV28 to TRBJ1-1; D is perhaps TRBD1 (5 bases). Trimming pared 5 bases from V and 0 bases from J, leaving 19 bases between. CDR1 and CDR2 from the germline V gene are MDHEN and SYDVKM. This CDR3 has 17 residues. CDR3 protein: CASSLTRYRTMNTEAFF. Partial CDR3 DNA: TGTGCCAGCAGTCTCACCCGATACAGGACCATGAACACTGAA.

There are many counts of this clone. The read gets to within 3 residues of the CDR3 end, and the germline J gene fills in the rest. The V and J genes are TRBV5-6 and TRBJ1-2, with unresolved D. The CDR3 is made up of 11 amino acids. The germline V gene has CDR1 SGHDT and CDR2 YYEEEE. CDR3 loop: CASSLGHGYTF. The covered CDR3 bases are TGTGCCAGCAGCTTAGGGCACGGC.

This clone turned up a few times. This is likely an artifact of a read error, given a far larger clone one base away. The observed sequence ends 3 residues before the CDR3 terminus, with the missing tail filled in from the germline J gene. The chain joins TRBV7-9 to TRBJ2-1; 10 bases map to TRBD2. The CDR3 is 15 residues long. J lost 5 bases, V lost 8 bases, and 9 bases had no gene match. The germline V gene has CDR1 SEHNR and CDR2 FQNEAQ (reference sequence). The CDR3 loop is CASPPLAGANNEQFF. The CDR3 bases that were read are TGTGCCAGCCCCCCCCTAGCGGGGGCCAACAATGAG.

By sample share, this clone is medium-sized. The read falls 3 residues short of the CDR3 end, and the missing part is taken from the germline J gene. The J gene is TRBJ1-4, the V gene TRBV30, with D possibly matching TRBD1 (5 bases). V was trimmed by 1 base and J by 5 bases, leaving 17 bases between them. Per the germline V gene, CDR1 is GTSNPN and CDR2 is SVGIG (reference sequence). The CDR3 extends over 16 amino acids. CDR3 residues: CAWSATENTGNEKLFF. The part of the CDR3 DNA that was read is TGTGCCTGGAGTGCGACAGAGAACACTGGGAATGAAAAA.

At least ten counts were recorded for this clone. Read sequence stops 3 residues before the CDR3 end, and the germline J gene provides the missing end. The chain recombines TRBV29-1 with TRBJ1-2; D perhaps matches TRBD1 (5 bases). This CDR3 comprises 13 residues. CDR1 is SQVTM and CDR2 is ANQGSEA in the germline V gene. V lost 5 bases to trimming and J lost 7 bases, with 17 bases between them. Partial CDR3 DNA: TGCAGCGTTCCAAACGGACATATCGGTGGC. Protein product: CSVPNGHIGG. The full-length CDR3 reads as CSVPNGHIGGYTF.

This clone has a count of ten or more. Read data end 3 residues before the CDR3 end; the end is taken from the germline J gene. The chain couples TRBV7-9 to TRBJ2-2, with TRBD2 matching 7 bases. Germline V gene data show CDR1 as SEHNR and CDR2 as FQNEAQ (reference sequence). The length of the CDR3 is 15 residues. V lost 5 bases and J lost 4; bases outside the gene matches: 7. CDR3 DNA, as far as it was read: TGTGCCAGCAGCCTCGGGGGGAGTAGCACCGGGGAG. It yields the protein CASSLGGSSTGE. The entire CDR3 protein is CASSLGGSSTGELFF. Combining the CDR3 with reference TRBV7-9 and TRBJ2-2 gives the whole variable domain DTGVSQNPRHKITKRGQNVTFRCDPISEHNRLYWYRQTLGQGPEFLTYFQNEAQLEKSRLLSDRFSAERPKGSFSTLEIQRTEQGDSAMYLCASSLGGSSTGELFFGEGSRLTVL.

This clone was counted ten times or more. Read coverage stops 3 residues before the CDR3 terminus; the germline J gene supplies the remainder. The chain couples TRBV18 to TRBJ2-5, with 7 bases matching TRBD2. With 3 bases clipped from V and 4 bases from J, the junction kept 11 bases outside the gene matches. CDR1 is KGHSH and CDR2 is LQKENI in the germline V gene. CDR3 length equals 16 residues. The CDR3 protein is CASSPQTAASGETQYF. The part of the CDR3 DNA that was read is TGTGCCAGCTCACCCCAGACAGCCGCTAGCGGAGAGACC.

In its sample, this clone was seen many times. From the germline J gene comes the end of the CDR3, since the read stops 3 residues before it. The chain employs TRBV12-3 or TRBV12-4 and TRBJ2-7; no reliable D call. The CDR3 is made up of 11 amino acids. V lost 4 bases, J lost 4 bases, and 5 bases lay in between. This chain's CDR3 is CASSSRYEQYF. The DNA read from the CDR3 is TGTGCCAGCAGTTCTCGGTACGAG.

As concerns this clone: The sequenced fragment ends 3 residues before the CDR3 boundary, so the rest is inferred from the germline J gene. This rearrangement joins TRBV5-1 to TRBJ1-2; D is uncertain. Trimming pared 0 bases from V and 6 bases from J, leaving 15 bases between. CDR3 length: 15 amino acids. Germline V gene data show CDR1 as SGHRS and CDR2 as YFSETQ. CDR3 DNA (partial): TGCGCCAGCAGCTTGGAGGGCCCTGCTACAAATGGC. Translating it yields CASSLEGPATNG. Given in full, the CDR3 is CASSLEGPATNGYTF.